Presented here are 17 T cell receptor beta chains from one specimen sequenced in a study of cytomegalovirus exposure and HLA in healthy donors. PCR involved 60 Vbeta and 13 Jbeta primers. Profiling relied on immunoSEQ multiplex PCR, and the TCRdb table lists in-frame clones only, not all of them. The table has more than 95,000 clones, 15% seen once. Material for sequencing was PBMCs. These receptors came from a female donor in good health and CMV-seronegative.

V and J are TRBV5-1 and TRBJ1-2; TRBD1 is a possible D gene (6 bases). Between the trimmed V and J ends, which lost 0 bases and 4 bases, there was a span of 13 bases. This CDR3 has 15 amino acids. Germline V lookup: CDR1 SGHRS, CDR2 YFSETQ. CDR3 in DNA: TGCGCCAGCAGCTTGGGAGGGGGTTTGCGCTATGGCTACACCTTC. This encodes CASSLGGGLRYGYTF. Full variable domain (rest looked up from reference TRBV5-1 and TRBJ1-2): KAGVTQTPRYLIKTRGQQVTLSCSPISGHRSVSWYQQTPGQGLQFLFEYFSETQRNKGNFPGRFSGRQFSNSRSEMNVSTLELGDSALYLCASSLGGGLRYGYTFGSGTRLTVV.

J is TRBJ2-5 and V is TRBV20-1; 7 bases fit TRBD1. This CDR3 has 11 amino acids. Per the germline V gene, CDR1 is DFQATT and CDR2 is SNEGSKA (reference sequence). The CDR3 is CSPSDRLAQYF. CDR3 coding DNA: TGCAGCCCCTCGGACAGGTTGGCCCAGTACTTC.

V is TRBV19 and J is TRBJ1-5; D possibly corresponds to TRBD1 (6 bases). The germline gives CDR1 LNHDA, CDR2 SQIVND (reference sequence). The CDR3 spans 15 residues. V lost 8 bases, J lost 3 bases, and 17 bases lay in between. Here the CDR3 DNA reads TGTGCCAGTTCAACTCGGGGGGCATTCAATCAGCCCCAGCATTTT. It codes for CASSTRGAFNQPQHF.

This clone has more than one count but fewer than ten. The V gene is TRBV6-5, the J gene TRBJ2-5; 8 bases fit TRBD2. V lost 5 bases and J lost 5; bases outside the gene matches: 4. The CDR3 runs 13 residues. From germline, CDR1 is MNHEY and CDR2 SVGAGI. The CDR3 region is CASSPIAGETQYF. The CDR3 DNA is TGTGCCAGCAGTCCCATAGCGGGGGAGACCCAGTACTTC.

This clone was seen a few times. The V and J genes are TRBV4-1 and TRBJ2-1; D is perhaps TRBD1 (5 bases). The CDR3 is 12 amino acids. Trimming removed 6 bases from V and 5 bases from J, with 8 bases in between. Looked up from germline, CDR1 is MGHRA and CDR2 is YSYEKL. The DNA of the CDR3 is TGCGCCAGCAGTGACAGCAACAATGAGCAGTTCTTC. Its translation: CASSDSNNEQFF.

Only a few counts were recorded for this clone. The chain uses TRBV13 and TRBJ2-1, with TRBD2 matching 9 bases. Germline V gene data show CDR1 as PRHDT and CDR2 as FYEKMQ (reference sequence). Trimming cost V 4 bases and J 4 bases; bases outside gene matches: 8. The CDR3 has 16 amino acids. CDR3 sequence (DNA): TGTGCCAGCAGCTCCCTTGCGGGAGGGAGGTACAATGAGCAGTTCTTC. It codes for CASSSLAGGRYNEQFF.

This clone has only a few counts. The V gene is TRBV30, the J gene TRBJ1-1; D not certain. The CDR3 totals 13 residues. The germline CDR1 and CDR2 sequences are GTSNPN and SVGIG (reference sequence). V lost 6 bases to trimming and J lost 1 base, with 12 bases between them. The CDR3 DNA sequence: TGTGCCTGCAATAGGAGGTCGAACACTGAAGCTTTCTTT. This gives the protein CACNRRSNTEAFF.

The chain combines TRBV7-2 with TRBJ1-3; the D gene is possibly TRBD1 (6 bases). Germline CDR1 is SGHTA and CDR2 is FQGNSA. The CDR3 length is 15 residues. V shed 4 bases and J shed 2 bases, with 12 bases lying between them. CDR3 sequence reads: CASSYRQVPGNTIYF. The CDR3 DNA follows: TGTGCCAGCAGCTACCGACAGGTACCTGGAAACACCATATATTTT.

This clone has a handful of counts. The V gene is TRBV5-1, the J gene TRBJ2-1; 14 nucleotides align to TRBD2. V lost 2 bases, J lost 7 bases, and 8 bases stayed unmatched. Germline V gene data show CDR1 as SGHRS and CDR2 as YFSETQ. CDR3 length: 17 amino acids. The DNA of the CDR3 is TGCGCCAGCAGCTTCGGACGACTAGCGGGAGGGCCGAATGAGCAGTTCTTC. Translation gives CASSFGRLAGGPNEQFF.

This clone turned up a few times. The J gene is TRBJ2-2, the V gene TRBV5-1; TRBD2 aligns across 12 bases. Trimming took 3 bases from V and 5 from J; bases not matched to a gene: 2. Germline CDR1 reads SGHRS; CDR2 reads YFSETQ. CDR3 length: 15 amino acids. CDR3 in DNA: TGCGCCAGCAGCTGGACTAGCGGGGATACCGGGGAGCTGTTTTTT. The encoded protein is CASSWTSGDTGELFF.

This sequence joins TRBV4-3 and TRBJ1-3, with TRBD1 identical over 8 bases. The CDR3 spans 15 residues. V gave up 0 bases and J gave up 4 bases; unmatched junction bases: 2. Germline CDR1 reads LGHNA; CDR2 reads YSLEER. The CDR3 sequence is CASSQERTGGNTIYF. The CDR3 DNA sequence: TGCGCCAGCAGCCAAGAGCGGACAGGGGGAAACACCATATATTTT.

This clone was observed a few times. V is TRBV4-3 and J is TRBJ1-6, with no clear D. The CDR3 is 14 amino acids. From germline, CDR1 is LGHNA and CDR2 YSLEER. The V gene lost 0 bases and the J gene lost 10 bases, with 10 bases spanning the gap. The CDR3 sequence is CASSQDGGFSPLHF. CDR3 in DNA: TGCGCCAGCAGCCAAGATGGCGGGTTCTCACCCCTCCACTTT.

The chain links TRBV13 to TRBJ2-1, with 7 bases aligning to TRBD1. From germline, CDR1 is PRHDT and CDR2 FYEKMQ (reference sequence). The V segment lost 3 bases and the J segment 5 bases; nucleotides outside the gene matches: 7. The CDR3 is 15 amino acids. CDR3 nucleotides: TGTGCCAGCAGCTTCCGGGACAGCCTTAACAATGAGCAGTTCTTC. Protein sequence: CASSFRDSLNNEQFF.

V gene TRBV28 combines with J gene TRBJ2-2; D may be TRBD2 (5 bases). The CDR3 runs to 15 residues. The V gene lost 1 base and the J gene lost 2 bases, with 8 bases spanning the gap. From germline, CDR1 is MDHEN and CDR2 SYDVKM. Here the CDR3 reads CASSLFGINTGELFF. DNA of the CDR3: TGTGCCAGCAGTTTATTCGGGATCAACACCGGGGAGCTGTTTTTT. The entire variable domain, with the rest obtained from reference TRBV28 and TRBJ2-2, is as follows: DVKVTQSSRYLVKRTGEKVFLECVQDMDHENMFWYRQDPGLGLRLIYFSYDVKMKEKGDIPEGYSVSREKKERFSLILESASTNQTSMYLCASSLFGINTGELFFGEGSRLTVL.

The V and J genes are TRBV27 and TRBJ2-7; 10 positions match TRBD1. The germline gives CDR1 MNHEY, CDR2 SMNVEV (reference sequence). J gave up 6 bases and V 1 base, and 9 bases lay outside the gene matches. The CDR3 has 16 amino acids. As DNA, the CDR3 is TGTGCCAGCAGTTTATTAGCCGGGACAGGGGTAAGCGAGCAGTACTTC. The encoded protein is CASSLLAGTGVSEQYF.

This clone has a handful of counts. The CDR3 loop reads CASSLWEVNQPQHF. CDR3 nucleotide sequence: TGTGCCAGCAGCTTGTGGGAGGTGAATCAGCCCCAGCATTTT. The chain combines TRBV5-4 with TRBJ1-5, with D unresolved. Germline values: CDR1 SGHNT, CDR2 YYREEE (reference sequence). V lost 1 base, J lost 4 bases, and 9 bases lay in between. CDR3 length equals 14 residues. Full variable domain (remainder filled in from reference TRBV5-4 and TRBJ1-5): ETGVTQSPTHLIKTRGQQVTLRCSSQSGHNTVSWYQQALGQGPQFIFQYYREEENGRGNFPPRFSGLQFPNYSSELNVNALELDDSALYLCASSLWEVNQPQHFGDGTRLSIL.

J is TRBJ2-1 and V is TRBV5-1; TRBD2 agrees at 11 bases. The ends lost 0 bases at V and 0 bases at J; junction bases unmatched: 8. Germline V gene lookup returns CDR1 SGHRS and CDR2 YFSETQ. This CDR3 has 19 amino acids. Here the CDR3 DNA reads TGCGCCAGCAGCTTGGCCCTGGGGCTAGCGGGGGGCTCCTACAATGAGCAGTTCTTC. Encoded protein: CASSLALGLAGGSYNEQFF.